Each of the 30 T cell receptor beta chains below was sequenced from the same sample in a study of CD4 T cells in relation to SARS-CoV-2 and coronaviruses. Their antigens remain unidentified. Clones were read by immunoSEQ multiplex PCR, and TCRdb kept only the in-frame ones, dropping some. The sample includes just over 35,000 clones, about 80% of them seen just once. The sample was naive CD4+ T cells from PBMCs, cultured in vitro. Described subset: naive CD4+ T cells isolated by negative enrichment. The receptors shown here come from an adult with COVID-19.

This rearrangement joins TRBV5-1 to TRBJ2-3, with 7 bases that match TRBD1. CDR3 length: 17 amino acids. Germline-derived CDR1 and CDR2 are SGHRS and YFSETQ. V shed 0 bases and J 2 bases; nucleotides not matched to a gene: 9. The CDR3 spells CASSLAAGTANTDTQYF. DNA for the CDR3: TGCGCCAGCAGCTTGGCCGCCGGGACAGCCAACACAGATACGCAGTATTTT.

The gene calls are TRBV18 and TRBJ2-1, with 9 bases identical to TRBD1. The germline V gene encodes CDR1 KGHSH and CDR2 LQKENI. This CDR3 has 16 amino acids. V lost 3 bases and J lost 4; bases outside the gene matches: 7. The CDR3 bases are TGTGCCAGCTCACCGAGTGGGACAGGGACATACAATGAGCAGTTCTTC. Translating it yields CASSPSGTGTYNEQFF.

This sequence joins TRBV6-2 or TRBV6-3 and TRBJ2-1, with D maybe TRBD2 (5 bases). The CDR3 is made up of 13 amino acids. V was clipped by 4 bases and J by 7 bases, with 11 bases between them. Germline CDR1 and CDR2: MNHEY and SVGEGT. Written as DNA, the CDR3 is TGTGCCAGCAGTTCCCGTCCGGGGAATGAGCAGTTCTTC. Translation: CASSSRPGNEQFF.

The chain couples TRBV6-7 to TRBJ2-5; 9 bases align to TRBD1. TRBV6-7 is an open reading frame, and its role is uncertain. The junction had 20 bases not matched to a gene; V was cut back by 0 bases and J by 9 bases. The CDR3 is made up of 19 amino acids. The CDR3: CASSYSDRDRDPPLAAQYF. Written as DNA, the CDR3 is TGTGCCAGCAGTTACTCCGACCGGGACAGGGACCCCCCGCTTGCGGCCCAGTACTTC.

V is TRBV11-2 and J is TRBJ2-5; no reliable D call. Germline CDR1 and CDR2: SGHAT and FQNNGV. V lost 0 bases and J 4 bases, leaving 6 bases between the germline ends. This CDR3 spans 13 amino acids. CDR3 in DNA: TGTGCCAGCAGCTTAGATGCGCGAGAGACCCAGTACTTC. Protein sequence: CASSLDARETQYF.

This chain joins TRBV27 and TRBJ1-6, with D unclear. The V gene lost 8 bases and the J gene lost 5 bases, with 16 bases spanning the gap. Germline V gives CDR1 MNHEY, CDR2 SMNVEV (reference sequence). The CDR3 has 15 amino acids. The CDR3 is CASGKRGLDNSPLHF. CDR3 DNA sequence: TGTGCCAGCGGGAAAAGAGGACTGGATAATTCACCCCTCCACTTT.

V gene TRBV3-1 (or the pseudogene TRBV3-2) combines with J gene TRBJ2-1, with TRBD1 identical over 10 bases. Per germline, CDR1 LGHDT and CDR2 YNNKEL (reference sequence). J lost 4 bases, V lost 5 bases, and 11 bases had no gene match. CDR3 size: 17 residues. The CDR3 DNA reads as TGTGCCAGCAGCAAGAGGACAGGGGGAAATATGTACAATGAGCAGTTCTTC. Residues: CASSKRTGGNMYNEQFF.

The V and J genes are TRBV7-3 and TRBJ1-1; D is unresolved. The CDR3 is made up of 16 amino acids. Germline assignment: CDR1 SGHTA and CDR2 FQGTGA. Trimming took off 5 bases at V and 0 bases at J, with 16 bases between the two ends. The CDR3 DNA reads TGTGCCAGCAGCCCTCCTAGACGGCGTTTGAACACTGAAGCTTTCTTT. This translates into CASSPPRRRLNTEAFF.

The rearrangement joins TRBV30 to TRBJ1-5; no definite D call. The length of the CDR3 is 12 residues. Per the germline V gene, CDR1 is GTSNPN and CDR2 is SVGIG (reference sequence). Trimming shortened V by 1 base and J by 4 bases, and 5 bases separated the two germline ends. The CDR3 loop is CAWSEGNQPQHF. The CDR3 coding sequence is TGTGCCTGGAGTGAGGGTAATCAGCCCCAGCATTTT.

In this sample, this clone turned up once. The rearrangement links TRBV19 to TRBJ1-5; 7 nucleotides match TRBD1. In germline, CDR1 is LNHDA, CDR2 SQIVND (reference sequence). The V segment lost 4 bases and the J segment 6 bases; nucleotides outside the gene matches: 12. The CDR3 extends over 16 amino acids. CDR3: CASSKGRDSIAQPQHF. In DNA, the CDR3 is TGTGCCAGTAGTAAGGGCCGGGACAGCATCGCTCAGCCCCAGCATTTT.

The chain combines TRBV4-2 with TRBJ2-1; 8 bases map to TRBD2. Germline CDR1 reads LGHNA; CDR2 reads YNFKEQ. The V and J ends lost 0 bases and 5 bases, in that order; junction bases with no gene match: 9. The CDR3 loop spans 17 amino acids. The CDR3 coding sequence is TGTGCCAGCAGCCAAGATCTTGCGACGGGAGGGGACAATGAGCAGTTCTTC. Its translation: CASSQDLATGGDNEQFF.

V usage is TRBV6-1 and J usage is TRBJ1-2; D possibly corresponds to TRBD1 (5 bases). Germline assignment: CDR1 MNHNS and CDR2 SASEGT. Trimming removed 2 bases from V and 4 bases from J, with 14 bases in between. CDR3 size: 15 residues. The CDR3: CASSENFGGIYGYTF. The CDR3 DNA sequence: TGTGCCAGCAGTGAAAATTTCGGGGGGATCTATGGCTACACCTTC.

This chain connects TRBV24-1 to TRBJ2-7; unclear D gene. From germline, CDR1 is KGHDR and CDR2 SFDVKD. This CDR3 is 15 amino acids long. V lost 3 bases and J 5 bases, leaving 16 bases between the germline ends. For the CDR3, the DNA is TGTGCCACCAGTGATCCGCGGACGGTTACAAACGAGCAGTACTTC. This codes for CATSDPRTVTNEQYF.

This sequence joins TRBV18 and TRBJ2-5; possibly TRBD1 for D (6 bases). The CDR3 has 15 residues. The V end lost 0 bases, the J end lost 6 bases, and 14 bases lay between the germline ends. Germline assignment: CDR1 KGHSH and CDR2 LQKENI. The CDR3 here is CASSPPGAQPKTQYF. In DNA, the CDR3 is TGTGCCAGCTCACCACCGGGGGCACAGCCGAAGACCCAGTACTTC.

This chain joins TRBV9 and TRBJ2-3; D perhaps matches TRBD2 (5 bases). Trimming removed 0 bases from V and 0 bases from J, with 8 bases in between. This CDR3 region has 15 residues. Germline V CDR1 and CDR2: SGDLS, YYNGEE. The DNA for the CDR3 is TGTGCCAGCAGCGTAGGAAGGGAGAGCACAGATACGCAGTATTTT. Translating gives CASSVGRESTDTQYF.

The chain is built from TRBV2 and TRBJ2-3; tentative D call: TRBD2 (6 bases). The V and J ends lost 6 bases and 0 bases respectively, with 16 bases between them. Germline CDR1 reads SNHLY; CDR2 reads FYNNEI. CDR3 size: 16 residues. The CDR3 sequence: CASRTRGLSSTDTQYF. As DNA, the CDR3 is TGTGCCAGCAGGACTAGAGGATTATCTAGCACAGATACGCAGTATTTT.

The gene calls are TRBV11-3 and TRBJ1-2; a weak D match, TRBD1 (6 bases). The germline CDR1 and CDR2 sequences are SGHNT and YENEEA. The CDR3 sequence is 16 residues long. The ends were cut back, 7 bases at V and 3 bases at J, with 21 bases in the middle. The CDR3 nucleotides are TGTGCCAGCACCACAGCTGGGGGGCGCTTGGACTATGGCTACACCTTC. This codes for CASTTAGGRLDYGYTF.

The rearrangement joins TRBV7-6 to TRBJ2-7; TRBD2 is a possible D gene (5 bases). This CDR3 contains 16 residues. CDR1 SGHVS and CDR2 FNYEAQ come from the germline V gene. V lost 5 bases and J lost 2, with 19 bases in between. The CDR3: CASSPLAGNGPYEQYF. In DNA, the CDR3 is TGTGCCAGCAGCCCATTGGCCGGGAACGGCCCCTACGAGCAGTACTTC.

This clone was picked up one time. CDR3 region: CASSRGRVGAGELFF. The CDR3 nucleotides read TGTGCCAGCAGCCGAGGACGCGTAGGGGCCGGGGAGCTGTTTTTT. J is TRBJ2-2 and V is TRBV9, with D tentatively TRBD1 (5 bases). This CDR3 region has 15 residues. The germline V gene encodes CDR1 SGDLS and CDR2 YYNGEE. V shed 4 bases and J shed 6 bases, with 16 bases lying between them.

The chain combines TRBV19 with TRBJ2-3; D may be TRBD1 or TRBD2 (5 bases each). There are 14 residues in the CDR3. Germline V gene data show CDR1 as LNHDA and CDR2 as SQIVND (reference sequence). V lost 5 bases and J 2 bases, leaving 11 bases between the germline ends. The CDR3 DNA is TGTGCCAGTAGTCGGGACGAATTCACAGATACGCAGTATTTT. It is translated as CASSRDEFTDTQYF.

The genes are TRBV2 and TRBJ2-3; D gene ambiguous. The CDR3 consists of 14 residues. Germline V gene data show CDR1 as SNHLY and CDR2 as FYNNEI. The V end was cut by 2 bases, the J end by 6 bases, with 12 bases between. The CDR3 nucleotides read TGTGCCAGCAGTGAAAGGTCCACCCCCGATACGCAGTATTTT. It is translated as CASSERSTPDTQYF.

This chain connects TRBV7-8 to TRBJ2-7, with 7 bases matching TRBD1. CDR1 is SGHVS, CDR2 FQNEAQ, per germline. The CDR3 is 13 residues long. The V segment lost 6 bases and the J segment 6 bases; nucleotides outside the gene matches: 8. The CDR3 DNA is TGTGCCAGCAGGGAGAACAGGGGCGGCGAGCAGTACTTC. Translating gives CASRENRGGEQYF.

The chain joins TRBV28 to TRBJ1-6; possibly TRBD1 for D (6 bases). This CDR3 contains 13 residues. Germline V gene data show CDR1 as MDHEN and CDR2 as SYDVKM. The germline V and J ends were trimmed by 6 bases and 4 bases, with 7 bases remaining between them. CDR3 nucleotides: TGTGCCAGCAGCCAGGGGTATAATTCACCCCTCCACTTT. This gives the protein CASSQGYNSPLHF.

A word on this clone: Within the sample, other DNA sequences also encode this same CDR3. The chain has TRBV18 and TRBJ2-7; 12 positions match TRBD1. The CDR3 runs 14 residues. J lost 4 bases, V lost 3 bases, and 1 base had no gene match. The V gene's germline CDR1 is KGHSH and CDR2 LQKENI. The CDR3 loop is CASSPGQGAYEQYF. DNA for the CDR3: TGTGCCAGCTCACCGGGACAGGGGGCGTACGAGCAGTACTTC.

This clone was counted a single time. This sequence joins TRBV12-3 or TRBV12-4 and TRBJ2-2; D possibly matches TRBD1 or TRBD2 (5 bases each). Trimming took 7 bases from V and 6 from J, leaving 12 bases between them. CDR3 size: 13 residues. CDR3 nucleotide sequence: TGTGCCAGCAATAGAGGGGTGGCCGGGGAGCTGTTTTTT. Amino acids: CASNRGVAGELFF.

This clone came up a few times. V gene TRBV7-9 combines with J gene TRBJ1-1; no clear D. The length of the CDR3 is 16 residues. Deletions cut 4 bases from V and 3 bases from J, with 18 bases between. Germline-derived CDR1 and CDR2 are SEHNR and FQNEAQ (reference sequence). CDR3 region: CASSSPDAGAHTEAFF. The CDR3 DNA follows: TGTGCCAGCAGCTCCCCCGACGCGGGAGCCCACACTGAAGCTTTCTTT.

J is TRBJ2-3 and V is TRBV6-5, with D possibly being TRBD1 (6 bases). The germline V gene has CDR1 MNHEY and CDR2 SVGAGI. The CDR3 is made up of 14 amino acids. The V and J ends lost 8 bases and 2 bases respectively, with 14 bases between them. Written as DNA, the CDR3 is TGTGCCAGCGGCCTTGACAGGATCACAGATACGCAGTATTTT. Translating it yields CASGLDRITDTQYF.

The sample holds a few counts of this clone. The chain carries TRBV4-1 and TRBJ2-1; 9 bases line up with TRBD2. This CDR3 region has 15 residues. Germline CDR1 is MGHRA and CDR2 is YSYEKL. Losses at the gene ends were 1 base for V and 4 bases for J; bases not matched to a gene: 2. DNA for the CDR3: TGCGCCAGCAGCCAAGGACTAGCGGCTTACAATGAGCAGTTCTTC. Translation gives CASSQGLAAYNEQFF.

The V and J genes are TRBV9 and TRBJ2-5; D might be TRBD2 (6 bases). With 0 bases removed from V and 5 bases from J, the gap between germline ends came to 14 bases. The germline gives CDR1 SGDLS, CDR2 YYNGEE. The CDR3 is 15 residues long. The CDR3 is CASSVAVGRRETQYF. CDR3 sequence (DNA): TGTGCCAGCAGCGTAGCGGTCGGGAGAAGGGAGACCCAGTACTTC.

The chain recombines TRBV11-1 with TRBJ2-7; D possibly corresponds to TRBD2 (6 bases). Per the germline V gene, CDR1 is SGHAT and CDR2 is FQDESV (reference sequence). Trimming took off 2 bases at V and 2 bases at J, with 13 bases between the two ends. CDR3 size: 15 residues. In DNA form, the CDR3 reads TGTGCCAGCAGCTTAAGTAGACTAGACCCCTACGAGCAGTACTTC. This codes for CASSLSRLDPYEQYF.